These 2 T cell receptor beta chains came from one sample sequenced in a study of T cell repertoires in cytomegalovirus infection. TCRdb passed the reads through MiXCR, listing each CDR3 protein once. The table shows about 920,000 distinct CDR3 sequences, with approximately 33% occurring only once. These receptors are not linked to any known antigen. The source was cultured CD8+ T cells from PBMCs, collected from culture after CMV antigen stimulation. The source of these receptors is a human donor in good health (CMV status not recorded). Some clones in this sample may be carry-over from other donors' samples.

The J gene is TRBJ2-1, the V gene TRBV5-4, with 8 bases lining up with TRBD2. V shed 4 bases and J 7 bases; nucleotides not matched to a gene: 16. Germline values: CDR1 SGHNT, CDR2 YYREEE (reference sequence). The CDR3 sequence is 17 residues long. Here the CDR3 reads CASSLPGRGALVNEQFF. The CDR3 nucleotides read TGTGCCAGCAGCCTCCCCGGGCGGGGGGCCCTTGTGAATGAGCAGTTCTTC.

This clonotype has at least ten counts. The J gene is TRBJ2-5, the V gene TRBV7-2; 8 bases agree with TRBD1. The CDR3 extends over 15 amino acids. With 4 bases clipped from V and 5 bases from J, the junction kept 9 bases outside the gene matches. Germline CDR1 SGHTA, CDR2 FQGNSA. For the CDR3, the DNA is TGTGCCAGCAGCTACTTCCACCGGGACAGGGAGACCCAGTACTTC. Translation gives CASSYFHRDRETQYF.